This TCR beta chain emerged from a study of T cells in women clearing cervical HPV infection. Study at large: Donors had HPV16-related CIN3 or worse; 2 had invasive cancer.

This CDR3 is built from 13 residues. Germline V gene data show CDR1 as KGHSH and CDR2 as LQKENI. The method was immunoSEQ multiplex PCR; TCRdb's version includes in-frame clones alone and lacks a portion of them. Recorded for this sample: under 50,000 clones. Points on this clone: From the germline J gene comes the end of the CDR3, since the read stops 3 residues before it.

The receptor comes from a woman between 18 and 69 years old with a cervical HPV16 infection that either progressed to CIN3+ or cleared (not recorded which). Sample: blood buffy coat. The chain recombines TRBV18 with TRBJ2-4, with TRBD1 matching over 8 bases. The DNA read from the CDR3 is TGTGCCAGCTCCCGCGCAGGGGGCGGTGGT. This translates into CASSRAGGGG. The full CDR3 is CASSRAGGGGQYF.